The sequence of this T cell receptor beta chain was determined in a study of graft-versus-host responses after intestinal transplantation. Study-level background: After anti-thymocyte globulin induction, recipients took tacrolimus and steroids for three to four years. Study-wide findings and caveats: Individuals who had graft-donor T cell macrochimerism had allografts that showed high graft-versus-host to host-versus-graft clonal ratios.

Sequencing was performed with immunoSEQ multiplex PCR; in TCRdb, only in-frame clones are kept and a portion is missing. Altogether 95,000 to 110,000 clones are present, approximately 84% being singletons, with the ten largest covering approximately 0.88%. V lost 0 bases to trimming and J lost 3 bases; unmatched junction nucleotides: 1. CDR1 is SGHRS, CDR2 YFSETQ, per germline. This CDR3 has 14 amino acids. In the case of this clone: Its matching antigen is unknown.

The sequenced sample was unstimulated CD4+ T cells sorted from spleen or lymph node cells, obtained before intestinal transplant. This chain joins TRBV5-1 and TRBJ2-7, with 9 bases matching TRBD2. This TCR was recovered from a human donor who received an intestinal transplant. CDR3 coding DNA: TGCGCCAGCAGCTTGGATAGCGGGGGCTACGAGCAGTACTTC. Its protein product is CASSLDSGGYEQYF.